One and the same sample provided the 16 T cell receptor beta chains below, sequenced in a study of blood T cell repertoires in COVID-19. TCRdb's table, derived via immunoSEQ multiplex PCR, lists solely in-frame clones and lacks some. The table includes 150,000 to 200,000 clones, less than 90% detected once. The sequenced sample was peripheral blood. The receptor source for this set is a woman in her seventies with COVID-19, enrolled during active disease.

The chain uses TRBV18 and TRBJ2-1; 14 nucleotides agree with TRBD2. The germline V gene has CDR1 KGHSH and CDR2 LQKENI. The CDR3 has 20 amino acids. V trimming: 0 bases; J trimming: 7 bases; junction bases outside the gene matches: 14. CDR3 coding DNA: TGTGCCAGCTCACCACCCCTAGGACTAGCGGGAGGCCCTCCCCGTAATGAGCAGTTCTTC. Protein: CASSPPLGLAGGPPRNEQFF.

This chain uses TRBV18 with TRBJ1-1; 7 bases align to TRBD1. Germline CDR1 and CDR2: KGHSH and LQKENI. V shed 3 bases, J shed 1 base, and the junction held 5 bases outside the gene matches. This CDR3 spans 15 amino acids. The CDR3 DNA is TGTGCCAGCTCACCCCAGACAGGGCCGAACACTGAAGCTTTCTTT. This codes for CASSPQTGPNTEAFF.

The rearrangement links TRBV28 to TRBJ1-1; tentatively, D is TRBD1 (5 bases). Germline V gene lookup returns CDR1 MDHEN and CDR2 SYDVKM. This CDR3 is 15 amino acids long. V gave up 1 base and J gave up 3 bases, with 12 bases separating them. CDR3: CASSLSGRGYTEAFF. In DNA, the CDR3 is TGTGCCAGCAGTTTATCTGGAAGGGGTTACACTGAAGCTTTCTTT.

This chain links TRBV7-2 with TRBJ2-2, with a weak D call TRBD2 (6 bases). This CDR3 spans 14 amino acids. The V end lost 7 bases, the J end lost 6 bases, and 15 bases lay between the germline ends. Germline CDR1 is SGHTA and CDR2 is FQGNSA. The CDR3 protein is CASTPTSGSGELFF. The CDR3 bases are TGTGCCAGCACCCCCACAAGCGGGTCCGGGGAGCTGTTTTTT. Supplemented by reference TRBV7-2 and TRBJ2-2, the full variable domain reads GAGVSQSPSNKVTEKGKDVELRCDPISGHTALYWYRQSLGQGLEFLIYFQGNSAPDKSGLPSDRFSAERTGGSVSTLTIQRTQQEDSAVYLCASTPTSGSGELFFGEGSRLTVL.

This chain links TRBV29-1 with TRBJ2-7; D remains ambiguous. Trimming removed 6 bases from V and 5 bases from J, with 20 bases in between. Germline CDR1 is SQVTM and CDR2 is ANQGSEA. This CDR3 comprises 14 residues. Here the CDR3 DNA reads TGCAGCGTGGTCGTTTCGATCTCCTACGACGAGCAGTACTTC. Amino acids: CSVVVSISYDEQYF.

The genes are TRBV7-9 and TRBJ2-7, with 13 bases lining up with TRBD2. V shed 0 bases and J 3 bases; nucleotides not matched to a gene: 8. The CDR3 has 18 residues. Germline assignment: CDR1 SEHNR and CDR2 FQNEAQ (reference sequence). Here the CDR3 reads CASSLAAGTSGTYYEQYF. The CDR3 region has the DNA TGTGCCAGCAGCTTAGCCGCCGGGACTAGCGGGACTTACTACGAGCAGTACTTC. Drawing the rest from reference TRBV7-9 and TRBJ2-7, the complete variable domain is DTGVSQNPRHKITKRGQNVTFRCDPISEHNRLYWYRQTLGQGPEFLTYFQNEAQLEKSRLLSDRFSAERPKGSFSTLEIQRTEQGDSAMYLCASSLAAGTSGTYYEQYFGPGTRLTVT.

The chain is built from TRBV19 and TRBJ1-3, with 8 nucleotides matching TRBD1. CDR3 length: 16 amino acids. Per the germline V gene, CDR1 is LNHDA and CDR2 is SQIVND (reference sequence). V was pared by 5 bases and J by 1 base, with 7 bases of the junction left unmatched. The CDR3 DNA reads as TGTGCCAGTAGTGTACGACAGGGGAAGTCTGGAAACACCATATATTTT. Amino acid sequence: CASSVRQGKSGNTIYF.

CDR3 loop: CASSSPVGEASDEQYF. CDR3 DNA sequence: TGTGCCAGCAGTTCCCCGGTCGGTGAAGCTTCGGACGAGCAGTACTTC. J is TRBJ2-7 and V is TRBV28; D is unresolved. The length of the CDR3 is 16 residues. V was clipped by 4 bases and J by 5 bases, with 21 bases between them. Germline V lookup: CDR1 MDHEN, CDR2 SYDVKM.

V and J are TRBV18 and TRBJ2-1; 14 nucleotides align to TRBD2. CDR1 is KGHSH and CDR2 is LQKENI in the germline V gene. The CDR3 runs 14 residues. The J segment lost 8 bases and the V segment lost 4 bases, leaving 1 base of the junction unmatched. For the CDR3, the DNA is TGTGCCAGCTCACTGGGACTAGCGGGAGATGAGCAGTTCTTC. Protein: CASSLGLAGDEQFF.

This clone is a singleton in its sample. The rearrangement joins TRBV27 to TRBJ1-1; a possible D gene is TRBD1 (5 bases). The CDR3 is made up of 13 amino acids. V lost 10 bases, J lost 0 bases, and 12 bases lay in between. CDR1 is MNHEY and CDR2 is SMNVEV in the germline V gene (reference sequence). Here the CDR3 DNA reads TGTGCCACCTCGACAGAAGTGAACACTGAAGCTTTCTTT. It translates to CATSTEVNTEAFF.

V and J are TRBV2 and TRBJ2-5; TRBD1 aligns across 10 bases. CDR1 is SNHLY and CDR2 is FYNNEI in the germline V gene. The CDR3 extends over 12 amino acids. V gave up 5 bases and J gave up 11 bases; unmatched junction bases: 5. Here the CDR3 DNA reads TGTGCCAGCAGTCTGACAGGGGGCGCTCAGTACTTC. Translating it yields CASSLTGGAQYF.

This clone turned up a few times. The chain is built from TRBV28 and TRBJ1-3, with TRBD1 matching 8 bases. CDR1 is MDHEN, CDR2 SYDVKM, per germline. The CDR3 totals 16 residues. Trimming removed 5 bases from V and 2 bases from J; junction bases left unmatched: 8. The DNA of the CDR3 is TGTGCCAGCAGTCTATACCCGACAGGGGCTGGAAACACCATATATTTT. As protein: CASSLYPTGAGNTIYF.

V gene TRBV28 combines with J gene TRBJ2-1, with D perhaps TRBD1 (6 bases). Trimming stripped 5 bases from V and 3 bases from J, with 14 bases between. CDR1 and CDR2 from the germline V gene are MDHEN and SYDVKM. The length of the CDR3 is 15 residues. The CDR3 loop is CASSAVGTNYNEQFF. The CDR3 DNA follows: TGTGCCAGCAGTGCCGTGGGGACAAACTACAATGAGCAGTTCTTC.

The genes are TRBV7-9 and TRBJ1-1, with a tentative D call TRBD1 (6 bases). CDR3 length: 19 amino acids. Germline V gene data show CDR1 as SEHNR and CDR2 as FQNEAQ (reference sequence). V was clipped by 1 base and J by 1 base, with 22 bases between them. The DNA for the CDR3 is TGTGCCAGCAGCTTAGGAGGGAGGGGGACCCAACTAAAGAACACTGAAGCTTTCTTT. It yields the protein CASSLGGRGTQLKNTEAFF.

The chain couples TRBV7-7 to TRBJ1-4; a weak D match, TRBD1 (5 bases). V shed 6 bases and J shed 8 bases, with 13 bases lying between them. Germline assignment: CDR1 SSHAT and CDR2 FNYEAQ (reference sequence). The CDR3 sequence is 13 residues long. CDR3 sequence reads: CASSPGVGEKLFF. CDR3 bases: TGTGCCAGCAGTCCGGGGGTTGGAGAAAAACTGTTTTTT.

The chain has TRBV5-1 and TRBJ2-2; TRBD2 might be the D (5 bases). The ends were cut back, 3 bases at V and 1 base at J, with 13 bases in the middle. Germline CDR1 SGHRS, CDR2 YFSETQ. The CDR3 is made up of 16 amino acids. CDR3: CASSWELGRNTGELFF. The CDR3 DNA reads as TGCGCCAGCAGCTGGGAGCTTGGGCGGAACACCGGGGAGCTGTTTTTT.